These 22 T cell receptor beta chains came from one sample sequenced in a study of cytotoxic CD8 clonotypes in ibrutinib-treated CLL. Libraries were prepared by immunoSEQ multiplex PCR; TCRdb keeps only in-frame clonotypes and omits some of them. The top ten clones hold roughly 15% of a sample with almost 250,000 clones, 70% of them seen once. Sample: PBMCs, taken after 24 months of ibrutinib treatment. The receptor set was obtained from a human donor with chronic lymphocytic leukemia.

Points on this clone: A much larger clone lies a single base off, so this may be a read error. The identical CDR3 is also encoded by other nucleotide sequences in the sample. The chain couples TRBV4-2 to TRBJ2-7, with D unresolved. The CDR3 has 11 amino acids. Trimming pared 0 bases from V and 4 bases from J, leaving 1 base between. Germline V gene data show CDR1 as LGHNA and CDR2 as YNFKEQ. CDR3 nucleotides: TGTGCCAGCAGCCAAGATTACGAGCAGTACTTC. As protein: CASSQDYEQYF.

This clone was recorded only once. The chain employs TRBV11-2 and TRBJ2-5, with no clear D. The V gene's germline CDR1 is SGHAT and CDR2 FQNNGV. V lost 1 base, J lost 3 bases, and 6 bases lay in between. The CDR3 runs to 13 residues. CDR3 coding DNA: TGTGCCAGCAGCTTAGTAGCAAAAGAGACCCAGTACTTC. Residues: CASSLVAKETQYF.

The chain joins TRBV28 to TRBJ1-5; 11 nucleotides match TRBD1. The CDR3 consists of 16 residues. The germline V gene encodes CDR1 MDHEN and CDR2 SYDVKM. V lost 6 bases, J lost 5 bases, and 9 bases stayed unmatched. This CDR3 is CASSRPGQGVYQPQHF. The CDR3 DNA is TGTGCCAGCAGCCGTCCGGGACAGGGGGTATATCAGCCCCAGCATTTT.

V is TRBV28 and J is TRBJ2-7; 8 bases agree with TRBD2. The CDR3 runs to 15 residues. V was clipped by 2 bases and J by 3 bases; unmatched bases: 6. Germline CDR1 and CDR2: MDHEN and SYDVKM. In DNA form, the CDR3 reads TGTGCCAGCAGTTTAGGGACTAGAGGTTTCTACGAGCAGTACTTC. It encodes CASSLGTRGFYEQYF.

The chain joins TRBV6-5 to TRBJ1-1; no definite D call. The germline gives CDR1 MNHEY, CDR2 SVGAGI. Trimming stripped 7 bases from V and 5 bases from J, with 8 bases between. This CDR3 is built from 11 residues. The CDR3 sequence is CASTTGTEAFF. CDR3 coding DNA: TGTGCCAGCACCACCGGAACTGAAGCTTTCTTT.

This clone was counted between two and nine times. The chain uses TRBV18 and TRBJ1-5; D is unresolved. V lost 1 base to trimming and J lost 1 base, with 17 bases between them. Germline values: CDR1 KGHSH, CDR2 LQKENI. The CDR3 loop spans 18 amino acids. The CDR3 nucleotides are TGTGCCAGCTCACCACGCGGTCTAGCACAAGACAGCAATCAGCCCCAGCATTTT. This translates into CASSPRGLAQDSNQPQHF.

The V call is TRBV7-9, the J call TRBJ1-1; D is possibly TRBD1 (5 bases). This CDR3 is 15 amino acids long. The germline V gene has CDR1 SEHNR and CDR2 FQNEAQ (reference sequence). Trimming shortened V by 1 base and J by 5 bases, and 14 bases separated the two germline ends. CDR3 nucleotides: TGTGCCAGCAGCTTAGTGTTGCCAGGGAGGACTGAAGCTTTCTTT. Its protein product is CASSLVLPGRTEAFF.

This clone has a single count. Since the CDR3 does not end with the conserved phenylalanine or tryptophan, this likely comes from a read error. The V call is TRBV11-2, the J call TRBJ2-7; 10 bases are shared with TRBD1. This CDR3 has 13 amino acids. Germline trimming cut 5 bases from V and 9 bases from J; bases unmatched to any gene: 7. Germline CDR1 and CDR2: SGHAT and FQNNGV. In DNA form, the CDR3 reads TGTGCCAGCAGCGTGGGACAGGGGATGGGGCAGTACCTC. Its protein is CASSVGQGMGQYL.

V gene TRBV7-2 combines with J gene TRBJ1-1; 8 bases line up with TRBD1. The CDR3 spans 15 residues. In germline, CDR1 is SGHTA, CDR2 FQGNSA. V gave up 1 base and J gave up 4 bases; unmatched junction bases: 5. CDR3 loop: CASSLVQGAFTEAFF. DNA for the CDR3: TGTGCCAGCAGCTTAGTTCAGGGGGCCTTCACTGAAGCTTTCTTT.

CDR3 residues: CASSFAGLAGYNEQFF. The CDR3 DNA reads as TGTGCCAGCAGCTTTGCCGGACTAGCGGGCTACAATGAGCAGTTCTTC. The chain uses TRBV7-2 and TRBJ2-1; TRBD2 matches at 11 bases. Germline V gene lookup returns CDR1 SGHTA and CDR2 FQGNSA. This CDR3 is 16 amino acids long. V lost 3 bases and J lost 3; bases outside the gene matches: 4.

The CDR3 spells CASTPMGVGADTQYF. In DNA form, the CDR3 reads TGTGCCAGTACCCCGATGGGAGTCGGCGCAGATACGCAGTATTTT. The chain links TRBV19 to TRBJ2-3; D may be TRBD2 (5 bases). CDR1 and CDR2 (germline): LNHDA, SQIVND (reference sequence). V dropped 7 bases and J dropped 4 bases, with 18 bases sitting between them. The CDR3 loop spans 15 amino acids. The full variable domain, rest sourced from reference TRBV19 and TRBJ2-3, is DGGITQSPKYLFRKEGQNVTLSCEQNLNHDAMYWYRQDPGQGLRLIYYSQIVNDFQKGDIAEGYSVSREKKESFPLTVTSAQKNPTAFYLCASTPMGVGADTQYFGPGTRLTVL.

This clone was detected a few times. The chain employs TRBV11-2 and TRBJ2-7; D gene unclear. The germline gives CDR1 SGHAT, CDR2 FQNNGV. Trimming took 1 base from V and 5 from J, leaving 6 bases between them. The CDR3 contains 12 residues. The CDR3 protein is CASSLVPHEQYF. The CDR3 region has the DNA TGTGCCAGCAGCTTAGTCCCCCACGAGCAGTACTTC.

J is TRBJ2-7 and V is TRBV4-2; the match to TRBD1 covers 11 bases. This CDR3 has 15 amino acids. V shed 4 bases and J 6 bases; nucleotides not matched to a gene: 8. In germline, CDR1 is LGHNA, CDR2 YNFKEQ. The CDR3 here is CASSPHGQGATEQYF. The CDR3 DNA is TGTGCCAGCAGCCCGCACGGACAGGGGGCGACCGAGCAGTACTTC.

The chain has TRBV7-3 and TRBJ2-1, with a weak D call TRBD1 (5 bases). This CDR3 comprises 14 residues. Trimming took 5 bases from V and 9 from J, leaving 17 bases between them. In germline, CDR1 is SGHTA, CDR2 FQGTGA. The CDR3 DNA reads as TGTGCCAGCAGCCTCGGACGGGCCCAGGGTGAGCAGTTCTTC. This gives the protein CASSLGRAQGEQFF.

The chain combines TRBV7-2 with TRBJ1-1, with D hard to call. Trimming stripped 5 bases from V and 10 bases from J, with 14 bases between. The germline V gene encodes CDR1 SGHTA and CDR2 FQGNSA. This CDR3 contains 12 residues. CDR3 DNA sequence: TGTGCCAGCAGCCAAGTCCTCGCCGGAGCTTTCTTT. This encodes CASSQVLAGAFF. The whole variable domain, remainder taken from reference TRBV7-2 and TRBJ1-1, is GAGVSQSPSNKVTEKGKDVELRCDPISGHTALYWYRQSLGQGLEFLIYFQGNSAPDKSGLPSDRFSAERTGGSVSTLTIQRTQQEDSAVYLCASSQVLAGAFFGQGTRLTVV.

V gene TRBV19 combines with J gene TRBJ1-1, with 8 positions matching TRBD1. Trimming at V came to 4 bases and at J to 5 bases, leaving 6 bases not matched to a gene. The CDR3 length is 14 residues. The germline CDR1 and CDR2 sequences are LNHDA and SQIVND (reference sequence). CDR3 coding DNA: TGTGCCAGTAGTAGACAGGGGATGGGTACTGAAGCTTTCTTT. Its protein product is CASSRQGMGTEAFF.

This chain links TRBV2 with TRBJ1-5; D is perhaps TRBD1 (6 bases). V shed 6 bases and J shed 3 bases, with 12 bases lying between them. The V gene's germline CDR1 is SNHLY and CDR2 FYNNEI. The length of the CDR3 is 14 residues. CDR3 amino acids: CASRRTDINQPQHF. The CDR3 DNA reads TGTGCCAGCAGGCGGACAGATATCAATCAGCCCCAGCATTTT.

This chain connects TRBV4-1 to TRBJ2-2; 8 bases agree with TRBD1. There are 17 residues in the CDR3. V shed 3 bases and J 9 bases; nucleotides not matched to a gene: 15. Germline V gives CDR1 MGHRA, CDR2 YSYEKL. The CDR3 DNA sequence: TGCGCCAGCAGCCAGGCCCTAGGACAGGGTTCCTTATGGGAGCTGTTTTTT. Protein: CASSQALGQGSLWELFF.

This chain links TRBV29-1 with TRBJ1-1; maybe TRBD1 (6 bases). Between the trimmed V and J ends, which lost 4 bases and 10 bases, there was a span of 13 bases. Germline V gene sequence: CDR1 SQVTM, CDR2 ANQGSEA. This CDR3 is built from 11 residues. The CDR3 protein is CSVVEGGIAFF. The DNA of the CDR3 is TGCAGCGTTGTAGAAGGGGGGATAGCTTTCTTT. The entire variable domain, with the rest obtained from reference TRBV29-1 and TRBJ1-1, is as follows: SAVISQKPSRDICQRGTSLTIQCQVDSQVTMMFWYRQQPGQSLTLIATANQGSEATYESGFVIDKFPISRPNLTFSTLTVSNMSPEDSSIYLCSVVEGGIAFFGQGTRLTVV.

The chain employs TRBV11-2 and TRBJ1-1; the D is unclear. Trimming pared 2 bases from V and 7 bases from J, leaving 8 bases between. The germline V gene has CDR1 SGHAT and CDR2 FQNNGV. The CDR3 is 12 residues long. CDR3 sequence reads: CASSLTLFEAFF. The CDR3 nucleotides read TGTGCCAGCAGCTTAACCTTGTTTGAAGCTTTCTTT.

The chain carries TRBV5-4 and TRBJ2-1, with TRBD2 identical over 7 bases. This CDR3 region has 15 residues. V trimming: 1 base; J trimming: 5 bases; junction bases outside the gene matches: 6. Germline CDR1 SGHNT, CDR2 YYREEE (reference sequence). In nucleotides, the CDR3 is TGTGCCAGCAGCTTGACGGGGAGGGCCCACAATGAGCAGTTCTTC. This codes for CASSLTGRAHNEQFF.

The V call is TRBV29-1, the J call TRBJ1-3, with D perhaps TRBD1 (6 bases). The V gene's germline CDR1 is SQVTM and CDR2 ANQGSEA. V lost 3 bases and J 3 bases, leaving 9 bases between the germline ends. The CDR3 extends over 13 amino acids. CDR3: CSVDLGGGNTIYF. The CDR3, as DNA: TGCAGCGTTGATCTAGGGGGTGGAAACACCATATATTTT.